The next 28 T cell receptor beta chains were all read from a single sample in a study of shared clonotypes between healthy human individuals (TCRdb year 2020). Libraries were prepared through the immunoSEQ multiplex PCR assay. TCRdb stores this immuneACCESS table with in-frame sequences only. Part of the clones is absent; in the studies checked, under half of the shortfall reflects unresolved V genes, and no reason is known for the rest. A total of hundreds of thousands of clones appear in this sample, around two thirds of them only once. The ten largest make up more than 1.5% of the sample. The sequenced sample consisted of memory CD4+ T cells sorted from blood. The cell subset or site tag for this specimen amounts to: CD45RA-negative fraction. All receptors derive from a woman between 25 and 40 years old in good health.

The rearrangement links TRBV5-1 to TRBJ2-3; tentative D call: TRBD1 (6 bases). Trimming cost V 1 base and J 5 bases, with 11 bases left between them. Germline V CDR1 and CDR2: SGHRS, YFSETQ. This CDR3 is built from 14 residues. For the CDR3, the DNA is TGCGCCAGCAGCTTGTCCTTCAGGGGAGATACGCAGTATTTT. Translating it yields CASSLSFRGDTQYF.

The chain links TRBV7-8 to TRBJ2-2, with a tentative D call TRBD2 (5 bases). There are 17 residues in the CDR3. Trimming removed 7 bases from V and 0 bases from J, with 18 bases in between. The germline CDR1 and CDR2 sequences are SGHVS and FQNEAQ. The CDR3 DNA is TGTGCCAGCAACACATTAGGAGCGGCCTCGAACACCGGGGAGCTGTTTTTT. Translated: CASNTLGAASNTGELFF.

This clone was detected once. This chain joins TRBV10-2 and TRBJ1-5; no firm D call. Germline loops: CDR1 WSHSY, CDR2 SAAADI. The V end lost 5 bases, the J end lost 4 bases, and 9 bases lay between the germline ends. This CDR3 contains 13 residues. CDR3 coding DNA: TGCGCCAGCAGTAGAGCGGGTAATCAGCCCCAGCATTTT. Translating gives CASSRAGNQPQHF.

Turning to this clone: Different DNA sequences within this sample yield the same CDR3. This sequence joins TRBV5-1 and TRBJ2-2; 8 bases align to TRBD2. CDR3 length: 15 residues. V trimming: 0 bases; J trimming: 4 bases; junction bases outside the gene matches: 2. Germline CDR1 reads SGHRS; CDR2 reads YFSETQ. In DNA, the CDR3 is TGCGCCAGCAGCTTGGAGGGACTAGTCACCGGGGAGCTGTTTTTT. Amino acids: CASSLEGLVTGELFF.

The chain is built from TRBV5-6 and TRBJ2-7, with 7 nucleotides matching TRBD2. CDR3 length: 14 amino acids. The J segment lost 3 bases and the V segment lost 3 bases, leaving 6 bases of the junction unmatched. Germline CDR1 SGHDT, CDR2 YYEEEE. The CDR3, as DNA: TGTGCCAGCAGCTACAGCGGGATAAGCTACGAGCAGTACTTC. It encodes CASSYSGISYEQYF.

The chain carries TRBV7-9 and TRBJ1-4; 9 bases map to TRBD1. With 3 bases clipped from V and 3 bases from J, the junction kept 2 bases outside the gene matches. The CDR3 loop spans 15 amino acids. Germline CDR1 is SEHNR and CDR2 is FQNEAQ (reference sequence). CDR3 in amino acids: CASSLDRGSNEKLFF. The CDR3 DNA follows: TGTGCCAGCAGCTTGGACAGGGGATCTAATGAAAAACTGTTTTTT.

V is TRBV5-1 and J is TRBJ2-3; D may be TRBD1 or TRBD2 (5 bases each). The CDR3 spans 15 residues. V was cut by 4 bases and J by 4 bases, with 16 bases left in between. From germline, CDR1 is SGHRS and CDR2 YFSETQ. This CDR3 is CASSPGTQGPDTQYF. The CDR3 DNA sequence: TGCGCCAGCAGCCCCGGGACCCAAGGGCCAGATACGCAGTATTTT.

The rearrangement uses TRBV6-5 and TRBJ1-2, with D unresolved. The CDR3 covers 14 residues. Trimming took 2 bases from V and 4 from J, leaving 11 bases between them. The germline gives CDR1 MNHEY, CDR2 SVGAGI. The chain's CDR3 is CASSYKAEFYGYTF. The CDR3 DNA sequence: TGTGCCAGCAGTTACAAGGCCGAGTTCTATGGCTACACCTTC.

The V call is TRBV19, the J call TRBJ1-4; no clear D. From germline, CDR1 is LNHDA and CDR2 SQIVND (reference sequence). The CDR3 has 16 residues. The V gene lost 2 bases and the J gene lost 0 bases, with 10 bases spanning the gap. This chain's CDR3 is CASSINSLATNEKLFF. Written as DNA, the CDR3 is TGTGCCAGTAGTATAAATTCCCTTGCAACTAATGAAAAACTGTTTTTT.

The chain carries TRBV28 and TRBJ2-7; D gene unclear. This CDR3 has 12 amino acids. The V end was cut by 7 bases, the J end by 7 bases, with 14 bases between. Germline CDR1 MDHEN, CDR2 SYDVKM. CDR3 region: CASTRTAREQYF. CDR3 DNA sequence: TGTGCCAGCACTAGGACGGCGCGAGAGCAGTACTTC.

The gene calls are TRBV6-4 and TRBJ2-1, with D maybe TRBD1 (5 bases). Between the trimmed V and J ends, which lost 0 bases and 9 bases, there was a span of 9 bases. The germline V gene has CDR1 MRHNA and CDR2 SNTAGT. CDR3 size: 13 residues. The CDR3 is CASSDSSQGEQFF. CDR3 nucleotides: TGTGCCAGCAGTGACTCGAGTCAGGGTGAGCAGTTCTTC.

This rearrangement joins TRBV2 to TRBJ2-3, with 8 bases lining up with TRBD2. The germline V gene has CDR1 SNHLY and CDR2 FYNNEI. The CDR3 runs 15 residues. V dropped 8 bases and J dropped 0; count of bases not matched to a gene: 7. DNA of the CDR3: TGTGCCAGCGAGCGACTAGCGCTTAGCACAGATACGCAGTATTTT. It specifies CASERLALSTDTQYF.

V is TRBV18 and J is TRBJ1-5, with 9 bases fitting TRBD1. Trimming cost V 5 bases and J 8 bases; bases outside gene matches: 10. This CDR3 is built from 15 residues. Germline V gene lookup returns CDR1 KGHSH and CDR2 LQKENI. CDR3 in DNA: TGTGCCAGCTCAAATAACAGGGGGCGTAGGGAGCCCCAGCATTTT. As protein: CASSNNRGRREPQHF.

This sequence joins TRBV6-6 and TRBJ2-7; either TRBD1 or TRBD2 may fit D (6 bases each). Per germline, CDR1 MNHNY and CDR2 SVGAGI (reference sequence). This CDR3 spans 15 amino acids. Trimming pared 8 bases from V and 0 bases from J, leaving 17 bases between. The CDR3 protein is CASSRRGDTSYEQYF. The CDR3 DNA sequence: TGTGCCAGCTCCCGCCGCGGGGACACCTCCTACGAGCAGTACTTC.

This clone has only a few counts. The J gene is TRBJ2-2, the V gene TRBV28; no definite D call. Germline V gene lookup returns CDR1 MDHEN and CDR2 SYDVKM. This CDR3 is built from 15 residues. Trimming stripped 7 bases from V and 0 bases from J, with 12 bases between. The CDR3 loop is CASTRTRTNTGELFF. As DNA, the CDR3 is TGTGCCAGCACCCGGACCCGAACGAACACCGGGGAGCTGTTTTTT.

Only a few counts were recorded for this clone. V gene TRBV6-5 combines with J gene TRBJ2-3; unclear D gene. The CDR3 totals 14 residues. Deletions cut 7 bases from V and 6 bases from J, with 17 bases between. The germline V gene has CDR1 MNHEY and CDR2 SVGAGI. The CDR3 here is CASTKRVATDTQYF. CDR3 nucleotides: TGTGCCAGCACCAAACGAGTAGCTACTGATACGCAGTATTTT.

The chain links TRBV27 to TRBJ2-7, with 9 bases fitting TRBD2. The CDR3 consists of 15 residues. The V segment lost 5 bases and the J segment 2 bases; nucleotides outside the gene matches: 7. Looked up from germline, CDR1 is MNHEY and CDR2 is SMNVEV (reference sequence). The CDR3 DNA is TGTGCCAGCAGTAAAAGGACTAGCGCTGCCTACGAGCAGTACTTC. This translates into CASSKRTSAAYEQYF.

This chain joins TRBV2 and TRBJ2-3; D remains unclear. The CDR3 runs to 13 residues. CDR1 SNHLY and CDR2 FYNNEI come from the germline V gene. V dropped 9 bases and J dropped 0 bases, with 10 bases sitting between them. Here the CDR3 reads CARESTSTDTQYF. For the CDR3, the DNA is TGTGCCAGGGAGTCTACTAGCACAGATACGCAGTATTTT.

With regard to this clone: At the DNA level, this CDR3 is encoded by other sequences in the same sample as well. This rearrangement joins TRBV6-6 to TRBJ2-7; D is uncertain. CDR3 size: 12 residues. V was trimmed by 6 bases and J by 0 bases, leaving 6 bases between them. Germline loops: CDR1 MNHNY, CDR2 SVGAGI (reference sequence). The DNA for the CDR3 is TGTGCCAGCAGCCCGAGCTCCTACGAGCAGTACTTC. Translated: CASSPSSYEQYF.

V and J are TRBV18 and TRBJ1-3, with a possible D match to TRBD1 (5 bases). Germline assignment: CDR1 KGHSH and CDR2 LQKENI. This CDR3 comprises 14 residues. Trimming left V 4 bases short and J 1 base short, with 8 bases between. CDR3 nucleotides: TGTGCCAGCTCACAGGGGAGATCTGGAAACACCATATATTTT. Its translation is CASSQGRSGNTIYF.

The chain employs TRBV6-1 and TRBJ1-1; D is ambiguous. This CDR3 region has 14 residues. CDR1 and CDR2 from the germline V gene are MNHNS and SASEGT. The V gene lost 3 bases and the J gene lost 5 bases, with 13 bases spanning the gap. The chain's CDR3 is CASSELGSRTEAFF. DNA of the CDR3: TGTGCCAGCAGTGAGCTGGGGTCTAGGACTGAAGCTTTCTTT.

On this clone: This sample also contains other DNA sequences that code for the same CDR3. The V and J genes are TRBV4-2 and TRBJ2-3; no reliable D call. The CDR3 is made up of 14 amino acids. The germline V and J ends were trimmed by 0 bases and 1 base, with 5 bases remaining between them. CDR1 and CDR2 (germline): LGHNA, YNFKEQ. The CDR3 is CASSQDRGTDTQYF. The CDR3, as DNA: TGTGCCAGCAGCCAAGATCGCGGCACAGATACGCAGTATTTT.

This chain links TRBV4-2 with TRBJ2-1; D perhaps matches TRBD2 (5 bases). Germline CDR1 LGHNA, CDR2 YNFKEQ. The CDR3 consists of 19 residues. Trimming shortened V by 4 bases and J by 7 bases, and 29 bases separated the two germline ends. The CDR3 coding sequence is TGTGCCAGCAGCCTTACCCCCGTGCGGAGGAAACTAGTGGGGAATGAGCAGTTCTTC. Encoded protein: CASSLTPVRRKLVGNEQFF.

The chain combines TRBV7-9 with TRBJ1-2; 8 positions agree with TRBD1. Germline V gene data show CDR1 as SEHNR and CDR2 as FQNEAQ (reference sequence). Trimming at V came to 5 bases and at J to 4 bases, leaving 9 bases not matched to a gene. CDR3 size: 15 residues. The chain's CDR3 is CASSRTGSGRYGYTF. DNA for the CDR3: TGTGCCAGCAGCCGGACAGGGTCAGGCCGCTATGGCTACACCTTC.

CDR3 loop: CASSDNGFYNEQFF. CDR3 coding DNA: TGTGCCAGCAGTGATAACGGGTTCTACAATGAGCAGTTCTTC. The V gene is TRBV25-1, the J gene TRBJ2-1; D unclear. The V end lost 3 bases, the J end lost 3 bases, and 9 bases lay between the germline ends. This CDR3 contains 14 residues. From germline, CDR1 is MGHDK and CDR2 SYGVNS.

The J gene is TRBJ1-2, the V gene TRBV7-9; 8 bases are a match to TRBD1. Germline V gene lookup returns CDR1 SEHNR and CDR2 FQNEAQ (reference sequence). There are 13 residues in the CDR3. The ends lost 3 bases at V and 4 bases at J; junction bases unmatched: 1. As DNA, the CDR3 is TGTGCCAGCAGCTTCGGACAGGGCTATGGCTACACCTTC. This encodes CASSFGQGYGYTF.

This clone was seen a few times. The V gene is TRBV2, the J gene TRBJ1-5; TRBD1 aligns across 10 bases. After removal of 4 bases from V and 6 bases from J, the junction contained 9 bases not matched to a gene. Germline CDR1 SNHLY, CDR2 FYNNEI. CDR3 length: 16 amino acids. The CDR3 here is CASSGPGTGESQPQHF. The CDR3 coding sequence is TGTGCCAGCAGTGGACCTGGGACAGGGGAGAGTCAGCCCCAGCATTTT.

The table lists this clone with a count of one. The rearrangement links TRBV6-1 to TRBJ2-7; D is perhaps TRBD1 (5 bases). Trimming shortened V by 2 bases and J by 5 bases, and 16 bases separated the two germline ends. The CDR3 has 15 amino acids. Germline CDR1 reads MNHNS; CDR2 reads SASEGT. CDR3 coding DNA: TGTGCCAGCAGTGAAATTTTAGGGGAAAGGGACGAGCAGTACTTC. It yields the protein CASSEILGERDEQYF.